The rows below give T cell receptor beta chains drawn from one sample of a study of beta chain features in type 1 diabetes. Sequencing used immunoSEQ multiplex PCR; TCRdb keeps in-frame clones, though not all of them. Altogether around 400,000 clones are present, more than 13% being singletons, with the ten largest covering approximately 0.02%. Input material: naive CD4+ T cells from blood. The receptor source for this set is a woman aged 18-29 years in good health. CDR3s include the opening cysteine and the closing phenylalanine or tryptophan. D genes are given only for firm matches. Size tells how often a clone was seen (once, few, many) or the class of an expanded clone, and some rows leave it out.

d_call	clone_size	j_call	v_call	cdr3_aa	cdr3_nt
TRBD1	NA	TRBJ1-2	TRBV18	CASSPRTGDSYGYTF	TGTGCCAGCTCACCGAGGACAGGGGACAGCTATGGCTACACCTTC
TRBD1	few	TRBJ1-1	TRBV19	CASRGQGNTEAFF	TGTGCCAGTAGGGGACAGGGGAACACTGAAGCTTTCTTT
NA	NA	TRBJ2-7	TRBV28	CASSTPGRYDEQYF	TGTGCCAGCAGTACTCCGGGTCGGTACGACGAGCAGTACTTC
TRBD1	NA	TRBJ1-5	TRBV19	CASSITGGPQHF	TGTGCCAGTAGTATTACAGGGGGGCCCCAGCATTTT
NA	NA	TRBJ1-2	TRBV30	CAWSVGDTDGYGYTF	TGTGCCTGGAGTGTAGGGGACACCGACGGGTATGGCTACACCTTC
TRBD2	NA	TRBJ2-5	TRBV6-6	CASSYSTSGTETQYF	TGTGCCAGCAGTTACTCGACTAGCGGGACGGAGACCCAGTACTTC
TRBD2	NA	TRBJ2-7	TRBV14	CASSQLGLASGEQYF	TGTGCCAGCAGCCAATTGGGACTAGCGTCGGGCGAGCAGTACTTC
NA	NA	TRBJ1-1	TRBV5-1	CASSSQNTEAFF	TGCGCCAGCAGCTCCCAGAACACTGAAGCTTTCTTT
NA	few	TRBJ2-7	TRBV7-2	CASSPERYEQYF	TGTGCCAGCAGCCCAGAGAGGTACGAGCAGTACTTC
NA	NA	TRBJ2-6	TRBV30	CAWKAGANVLTF	TGTGCCTGGAAAGCCGGGGCCAACGTCCTGACTTTC
TRBD2	few	TRBJ2-1	TRBV28	CASSRLTSGSEQFF	TGTGCCAGCAGTCGTTTGACTAGCGGGAGTGAGCAGTTCTTC
NA	NA	TRBJ2-6	TRBV6-5	CASRRVSGANVLTF	TGTGCCAGCAGGCGGGTGTCCGGGGCCAACGTCCTGACTTTC
NA	few	TRBJ2-1	TRBV27	CASSSRALSYNEQFF	TGTGCCAGCAGTTCCAGGGCATTGTCCTACAATGAGCAGTTCTTC
TRBD2	NA	TRBJ2-7	TRBV5-4	CASSLISGRAEQYF	TGTGCCAGCAGCTTGATTAGCGGGAGGGCCGAGCAGTACTTC
NA	few	TRBJ2-3	TRBV4-3	CASGWEGTDTQYF	TGCGCCAGCGGGTGGGAGGGCACAGATACGCAGTATTTT
TRBD2	NA	TRBJ2-5	TRBV6-5	CASSKGLAGVYTQYF	TGTGCCAGCAGTAAAGGACTAGCGGGAGTGTATACCCAGTACTTC
TRBD1	few	TRBJ2-1	TRBV30	CAWSVTGGEQFF	TGTGCCTGGAGTGTTACAGGGGGTGAGCAGTTCTTC
NA	few	TRBJ1-2	TRBV5-4	CASSFSGVGGYTF	TGTGCCAGCAGCTTTTCAGGGGTCGGCGGCTACACCTTC
TRBD2	NA	TRBJ2-1	TRBV4-1	CASSQSRTSGNNEQFF	TGCGCCAGCAGCCAATCAAGGACTAGCGGGAACAATGAGCAGTTCTTC
TRBD1	NA	TRBJ2-7	TRBV10-3	CAISGRSGTGAGEQYF	TGTGCCATCAGTGGACGGAGCGGGACAGGGGCGGGGGAGCAGTACTTC
NA	NA	TRBJ2-5	TRBV18	CASSSRVQETQYF	TGTGCCAGCTCATCTCGAGTCCAAGAGACCCAGTACTTC
TRBD2	few	TRBJ2-3	TRBV30	CAWSGFVGGPDTQYF	TGTGCCTGGAGTGGATTTGTGGGAGGGCCAGATACGCAGTATTTT
NA	NA	TRBJ2-3	TRBV29-1	CSVGGARDTQYF	TGCAGCGTGGGGGGGGCTAGAGATACGCAGTATTTT
TRBD2	NA	TRBJ2-1	TRBV15	CATSSSLAGRNNEQFF	TGTGCCACCAGCTCTTCACTAGCGGGAAGGAACAATGAGCAGTTCTTC
NA	NA	TRBJ2-1	TRBV29-1	CSDRQGGNEQFF	TGCAGCGACCGACAGGGAGGCAATGAGCAGTTCTTC
NA	NA	TRBJ1-5	TRBV2	CASSETGLGNQPQHF	TGTGCCAGCAGCGAAACAGGGTTAGGAAATCAGCCCCAGCATTTT
TRBD1	NA	TRBJ2-6	TRBV4-1	CASSLFGQESSGANVLTF	TGCGCCAGCAGCCTTTTTGGACAGGAAAGCTCTGGGGCCAACGTCCTGACTTTC
NA	few	TRBJ2-1	TRBV4-3	CASSRPEQASRNEQFF	TGCGCCAGCAGCCGTCCCGAACAGGCCTCACGGAATGAGCAGTTCTTC
TRBD2	NA	TRBJ2-7	TRBV7-2	CASSDPGLAGVGYEQYF	TGTGCCAGCAGCGATCCGGGACTAGCGGGAGTCGGCTACGAGCAGTACTTC
TRBD1	few	TRBJ1-2	TRBV19	CASSPGQGYGYTF	TGTGCCAGTAGTCCCGGACAGGGCTATGGCTACACCTTC
TRBD1	few	TRBJ1-2	TRBV13	CASSLSGGYGYTF	TGTGCCAGCAGCTTGTCAGGGGGCTATGGCTACACCTTC
NA	few	TRBJ1-4	TRBV21-1	CASSKVTRVPELFF	TGTGCCAGCAGCAAAGTCACCCGTGTACCGGAACTGTTTTTT